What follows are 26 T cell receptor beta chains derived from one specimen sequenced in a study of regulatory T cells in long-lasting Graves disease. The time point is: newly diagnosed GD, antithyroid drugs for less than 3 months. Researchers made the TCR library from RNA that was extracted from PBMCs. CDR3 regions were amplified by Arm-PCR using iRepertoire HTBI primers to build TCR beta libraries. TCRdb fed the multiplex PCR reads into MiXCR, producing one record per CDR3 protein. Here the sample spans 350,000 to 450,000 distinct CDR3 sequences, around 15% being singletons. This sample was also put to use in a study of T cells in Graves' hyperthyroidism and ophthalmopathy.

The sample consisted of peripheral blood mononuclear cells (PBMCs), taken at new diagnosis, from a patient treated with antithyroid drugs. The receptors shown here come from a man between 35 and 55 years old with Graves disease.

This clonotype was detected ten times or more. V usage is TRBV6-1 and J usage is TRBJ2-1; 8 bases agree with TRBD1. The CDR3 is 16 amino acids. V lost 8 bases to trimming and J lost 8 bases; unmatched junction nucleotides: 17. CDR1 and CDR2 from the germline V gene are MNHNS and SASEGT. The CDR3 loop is CASHTETADRGYEQFF. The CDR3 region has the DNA TGTGCCAGCCACACTGAGACGGCTGACAGGGGTTATGAGCAGTTCTTC.

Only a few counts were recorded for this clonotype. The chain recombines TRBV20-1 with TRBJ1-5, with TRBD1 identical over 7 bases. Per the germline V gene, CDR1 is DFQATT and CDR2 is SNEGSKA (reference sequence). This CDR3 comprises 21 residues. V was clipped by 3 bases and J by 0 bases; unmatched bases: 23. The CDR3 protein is CSASDRAKRNKNPYSNQPQHF. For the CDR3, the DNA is TGCAGTGCTAGTGACAGGGCAAAGAGGAACAAAAACCCGTATAGCAATCAGCCCCAGCATTTT.

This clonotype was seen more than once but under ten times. Here the CDR3 reads CASSLTGTRVSHEQYF. The CDR3 DNA reads as TGTGCCAGCTCACTTACCGGGACTAGAGTTAGCCACGAGCAGTACTTC. The V and J genes are TRBV18 and TRBJ2-7, with TRBD2 identical over 8 bases. The CDR3 length is 16 residues. Losses at the gene ends were 4 bases for V and 5 bases for J; bases not matched to a gene: 13. Germline lookup yields CDR1 KGHSH and CDR2 LQKENI. Using reference TRBV18 and TRBJ2-7 for the parts outside the CDR3, the full variable domain is NAGVMQNPRHLVRRRGQEARLRCSPMKGHSHVYWYRQLPEEGLKFMVYLQKENIIDESGMPKERFSAEFPKEGPSILRIQQVVRGDSAAYFCASSLTGTRVSHEQYFGPGTRLTVT.

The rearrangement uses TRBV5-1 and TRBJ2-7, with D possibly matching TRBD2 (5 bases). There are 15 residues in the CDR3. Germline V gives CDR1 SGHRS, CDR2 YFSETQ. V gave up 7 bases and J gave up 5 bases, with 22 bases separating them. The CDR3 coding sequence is TGCGCCAGCTCCCAGACCCGGGGTCTGGAGGACGAGCAGTACTTC. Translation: CASSQTRGLEDEQYF.

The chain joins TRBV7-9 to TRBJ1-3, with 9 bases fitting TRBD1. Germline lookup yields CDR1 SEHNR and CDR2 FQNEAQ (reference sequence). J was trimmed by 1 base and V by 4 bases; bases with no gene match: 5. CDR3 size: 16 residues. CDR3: CASSWGQGLSGNTIYF. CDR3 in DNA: TGTGCCAGCAGCTGGGGACAGGGTTTGTCTGGAAACACCATATATTTT.

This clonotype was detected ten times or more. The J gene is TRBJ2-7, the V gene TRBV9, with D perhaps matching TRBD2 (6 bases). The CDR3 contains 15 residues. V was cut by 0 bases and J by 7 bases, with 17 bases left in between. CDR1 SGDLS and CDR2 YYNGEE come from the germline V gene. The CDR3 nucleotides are TGTGCCAGCAGCGTAGCTAAAGAGGGCGGAGGGGAGCAGTACTTC. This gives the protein CASSVAKEGGGEQYF.

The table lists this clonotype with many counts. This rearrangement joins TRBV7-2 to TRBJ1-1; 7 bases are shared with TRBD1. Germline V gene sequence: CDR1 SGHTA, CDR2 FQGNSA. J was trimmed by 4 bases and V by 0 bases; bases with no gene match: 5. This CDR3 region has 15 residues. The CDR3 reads CASSLAGQAATEAFF. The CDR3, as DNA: TGTGCCAGCAGCTTAGCCGGACAGGCGGCCACTGAAGCTTTCTTT.

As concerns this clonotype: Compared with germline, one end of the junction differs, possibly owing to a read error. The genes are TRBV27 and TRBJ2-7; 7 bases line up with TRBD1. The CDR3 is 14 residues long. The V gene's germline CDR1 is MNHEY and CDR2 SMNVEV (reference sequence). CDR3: CASRRQGLSYERYF. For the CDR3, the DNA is TGTGCCAGCAGACGACAGGGCCTCTCCTACGAGCGGTACTTC.

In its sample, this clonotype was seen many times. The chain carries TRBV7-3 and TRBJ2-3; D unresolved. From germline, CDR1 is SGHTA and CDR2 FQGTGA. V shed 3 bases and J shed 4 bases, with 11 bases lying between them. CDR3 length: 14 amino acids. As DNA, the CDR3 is TGTGCCAGCAGCTTCCAAGGGTTGGCAGATACGCAGTATTTT. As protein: CASSFQGLADTQYF.

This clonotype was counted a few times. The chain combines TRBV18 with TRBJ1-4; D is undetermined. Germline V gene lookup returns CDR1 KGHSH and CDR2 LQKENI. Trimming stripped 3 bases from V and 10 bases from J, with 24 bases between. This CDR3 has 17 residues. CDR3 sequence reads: CASSPPGGVPSSGKLFF. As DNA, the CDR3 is TGTGCCAGCTCACCCCCCGGTGGGGTCCCGTCCTCAGGAAAACTGTTTTTT.

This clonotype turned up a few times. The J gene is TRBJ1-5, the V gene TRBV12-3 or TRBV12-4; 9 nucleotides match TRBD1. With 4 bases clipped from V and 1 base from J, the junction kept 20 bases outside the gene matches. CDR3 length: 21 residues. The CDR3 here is CASSSPTGRDRESMSNQPQHF. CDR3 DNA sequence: TGTGCCAGCAGTTCCCCTACCGGCCGGGACAGGGAGAGTATGAGCAATCAGCCCCAGCATTTT.

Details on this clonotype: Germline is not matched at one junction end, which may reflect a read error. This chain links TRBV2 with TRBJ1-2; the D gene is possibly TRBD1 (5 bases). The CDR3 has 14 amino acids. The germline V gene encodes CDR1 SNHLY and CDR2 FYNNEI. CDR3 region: CAGSLTARVYGYTF. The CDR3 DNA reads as TGTGCCGGCAGCCTGACAGCGAGAGTCTATGGCTACACCTTC.

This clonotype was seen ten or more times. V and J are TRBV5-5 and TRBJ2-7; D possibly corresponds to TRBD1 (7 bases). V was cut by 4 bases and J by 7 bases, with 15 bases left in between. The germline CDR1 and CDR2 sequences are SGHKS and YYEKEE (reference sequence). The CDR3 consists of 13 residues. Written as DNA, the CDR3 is TGTGCCAGCAGCGATGACAGGGCGGGGGAGCAGTACTTC. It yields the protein CASSDDRAGEQYF.

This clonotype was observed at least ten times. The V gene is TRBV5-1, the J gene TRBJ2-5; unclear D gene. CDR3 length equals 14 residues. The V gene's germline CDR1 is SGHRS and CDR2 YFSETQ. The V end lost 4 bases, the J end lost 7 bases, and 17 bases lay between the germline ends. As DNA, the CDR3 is TGCGCCAGCAGCCCCGGACCAGCAGTAGGGACCCAGTACTTC. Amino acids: CASSPGPAVGTQYF.

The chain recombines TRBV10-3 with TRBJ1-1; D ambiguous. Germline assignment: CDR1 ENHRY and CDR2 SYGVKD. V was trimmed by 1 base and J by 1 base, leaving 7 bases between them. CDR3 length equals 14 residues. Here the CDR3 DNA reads TGTGCCATCAGTGAGTTCAGCTCGAACACTGAAGCTTTCTTT. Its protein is CAISEFSSNTEAFF.

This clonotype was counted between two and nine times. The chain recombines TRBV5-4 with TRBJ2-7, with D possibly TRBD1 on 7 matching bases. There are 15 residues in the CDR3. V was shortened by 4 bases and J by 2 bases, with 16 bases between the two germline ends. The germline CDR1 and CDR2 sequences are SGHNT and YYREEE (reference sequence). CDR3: CASSPQGGRPYEQYF. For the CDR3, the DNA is TGTGCCAGCAGCCCCCAGGGGGGCCGTCCCTACGAGCAGTACTTC. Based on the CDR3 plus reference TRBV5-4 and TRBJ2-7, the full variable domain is ETGVTQSPTHLIKTRGQQVTLRCSSQSGHNTVSWYQQALGQGPQFIFQYYREEENGRGNFPPRFSGLQFPNYSSELNVNALELDDSALYLCASSPQGGRPYEQYFGPGTRLTVT.

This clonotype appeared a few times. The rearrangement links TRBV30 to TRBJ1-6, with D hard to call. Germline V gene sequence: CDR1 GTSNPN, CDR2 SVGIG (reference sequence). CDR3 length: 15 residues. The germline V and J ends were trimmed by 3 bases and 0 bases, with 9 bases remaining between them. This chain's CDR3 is CAWRQSSSYNSPLHF. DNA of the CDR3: TGTGCCTGGAGGCAGTCGAGCTCCTATAATTCACCCCTCCACTTT. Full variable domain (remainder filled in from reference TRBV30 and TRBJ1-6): SQTIHQWPATLVQPVGSPLSLECTVEGTSNPNLYWYRQAAGRGLQLLFYSVGIGQISSEVPQNLSASRPQDRQFILSSKKLLLSDSGFYLCAWRQSSSYNSPLHFGNGTRLTVT.

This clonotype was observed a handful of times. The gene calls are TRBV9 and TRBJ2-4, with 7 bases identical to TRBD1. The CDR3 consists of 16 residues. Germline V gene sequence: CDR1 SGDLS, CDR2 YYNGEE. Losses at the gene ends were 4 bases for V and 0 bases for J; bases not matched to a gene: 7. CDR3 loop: CASSPGTALAKNIQYF. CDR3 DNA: TGTGCCAGCAGCCCGGGGACAGCACTAGCCAAAAACATTCAGTACTTC.

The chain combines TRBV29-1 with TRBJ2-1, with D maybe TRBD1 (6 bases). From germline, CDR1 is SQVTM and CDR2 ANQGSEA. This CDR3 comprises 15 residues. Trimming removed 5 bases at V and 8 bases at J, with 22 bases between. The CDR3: CSVPPGAFEGDEQFF. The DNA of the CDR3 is TGCAGCGTTCCTCCAGGGGCCTTTGAGGGGGATGAGCAGTTCTTC.

CDR3 amino acids: CSAESGTSGYVDTQYF. The DNA for the CDR3 is TGCAGTGCTGAATCCGGGACTAGCGGTTACGTGGATACGCAGTATTTT. The chain links TRBV20-1 to TRBJ2-3, with TRBD2 identical over 11 bases. This CDR3 is 16 amino acids long. CDR1 and CDR2 (germline): DFQATT, SNEGSKA (reference sequence). V lost 5 bases to trimming and J lost 6 bases; unmatched junction nucleotides: 13.

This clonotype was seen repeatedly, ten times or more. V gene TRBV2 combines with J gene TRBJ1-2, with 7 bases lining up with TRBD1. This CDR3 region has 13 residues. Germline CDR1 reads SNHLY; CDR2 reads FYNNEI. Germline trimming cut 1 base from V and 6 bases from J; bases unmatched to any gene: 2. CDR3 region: CASSEVRGDGYTF. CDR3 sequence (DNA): TGTGCCAGCAGTGAAGTCAGGGGGGATGGCTACACCTTC.

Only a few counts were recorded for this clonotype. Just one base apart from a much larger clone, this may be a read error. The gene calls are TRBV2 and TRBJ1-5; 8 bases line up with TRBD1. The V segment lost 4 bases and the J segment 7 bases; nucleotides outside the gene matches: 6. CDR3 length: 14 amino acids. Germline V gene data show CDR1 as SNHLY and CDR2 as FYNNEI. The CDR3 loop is CASSGRDRRQPQHF. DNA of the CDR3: TGTGCCAGCAGTGGCCGGGACAGGAGGCAGCCCCAGCATTTT.

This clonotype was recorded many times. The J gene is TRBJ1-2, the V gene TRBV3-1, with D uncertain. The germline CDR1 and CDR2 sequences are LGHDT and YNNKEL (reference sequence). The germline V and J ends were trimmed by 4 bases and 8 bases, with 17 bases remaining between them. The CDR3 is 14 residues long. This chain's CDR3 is CASSLMGGRGGYTF. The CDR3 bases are TGTGCCAGCAGCCTCATGGGAGGGCGAGGCGGCTACACCTTC.

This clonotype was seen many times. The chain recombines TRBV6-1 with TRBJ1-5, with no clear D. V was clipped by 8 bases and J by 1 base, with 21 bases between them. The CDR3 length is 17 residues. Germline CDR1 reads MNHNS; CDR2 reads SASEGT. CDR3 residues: CASSSGRNSLSNQPQHF. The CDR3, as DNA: TGTGCCAGCTCCTCCGGACGGAACTCTCTGAGCAATCAGCCCCAGCATTTT.

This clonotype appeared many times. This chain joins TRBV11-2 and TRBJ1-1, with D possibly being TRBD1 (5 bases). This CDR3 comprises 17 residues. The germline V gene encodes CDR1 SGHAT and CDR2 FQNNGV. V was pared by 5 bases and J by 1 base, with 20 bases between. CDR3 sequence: CASSDLMDGRGNTEAFF. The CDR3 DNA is TGTGCCAGCAGCGACCTGATGGACGGGAGGGGGAACACTGAAGCTTTCTTT. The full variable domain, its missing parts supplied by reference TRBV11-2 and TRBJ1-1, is EAGVAQSPRYKIIEKRQSVAFWCNPISGHATLYWYQQILGQGPKLLIQFQNNGVVDDSQLPKDRFSAERLKGVDSTLKIQPAKLEDSAVYLCASSDLMDGRGNTEAFFGQGTRLTVV.

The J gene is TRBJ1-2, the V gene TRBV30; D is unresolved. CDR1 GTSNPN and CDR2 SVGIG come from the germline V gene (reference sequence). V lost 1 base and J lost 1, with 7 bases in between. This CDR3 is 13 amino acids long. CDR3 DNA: TGTGCCTGGAGTGGACGGGATAACTATGGCTACACCTTC. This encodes CAWSGRDNYGYTF.